The 8 T cell receptor beta chains reported below all come from one sample, sequenced in a study of blood T cell repertoires in COVID-19. Some clones are missing from TCRdb's copy, which holds only in-frame ones; the method was immunoSEQ multiplex PCR. Of hundreds of thousands of clones in the sample, about 88% are singletons; the top ten hold 2.1%. Sequenced: peripheral blood. The receptor source for this set is a middle-aged woman who had recovered from COVID-19.

As DNA, the CDR3 is TGTGCCACCAGTGAAGGGCAGGGGTTGAATCAGCCCCAGCATTTT. It is translated as CATSEGQGLNQPQHF. The J gene is TRBJ1-5, the V gene TRBV24-1; D perhaps matches TRBD1 (6 bases). The V end was cut by 4 bases, the J end by 4 bases, with 13 bases between. The CDR3 runs 15 residues. Germline V CDR1 and CDR2: KGHDR, SFDVKD.

V is TRBV5-1 and J is TRBJ2-1, with D possibly being TRBD2 (6 bases). The CDR3 is made up of 16 amino acids. Trimming cost V 6 bases and J 2 bases, with 18 bases left between them. Per germline, CDR1 SGHRS and CDR2 YFSETQ. CDR3 region: CASNLGDFQTYNEQFF. The DNA of the CDR3 is TGCGCCAGCAACCTAGGGGACTTCCAGACCTACAATGAGCAGTTCTTC.

The chain employs TRBV7-8 and TRBJ2-1; TRBD2 agrees at 8 bases. The CDR3 has 15 amino acids. Germline CDR1 is SGHVS and CDR2 is FQNEAQ. Losses at the gene ends were 3 bases for V and 7 bases for J; bases not matched to a gene: 8. The DNA of the CDR3 is TGTGCCAGCAGCTTTGGAGCGGGAGCTGGTAATGAGCAGTTCTTC. Its protein is CASSFGAGAGNEQFF.

The rearrangement uses TRBV25-1 and TRBJ1-4; D is ambiguous. Germline V CDR1 and CDR2: MGHDK, SYGVNS. The CDR3 has 16 residues. V shed 4 bases and J shed 0 bases, with 12 bases lying between them. Here the CDR3 DNA reads TGTGCCAGCAGTGCAGGATATATCGCAACTAATGAAAAACTGTTTTTT. Residues: CASSAGYIATNEKLFF. Supplemented by reference TRBV25-1 and TRBJ1-4, the full variable domain reads EADIYQTPRYLVIGTGKKITLECSQTMGHDKMYWYQQDPGMELHLIHYSYGVNSTEKGDLSSESTVSRIRTEHFPLTLESARPSHTSQYLCASSAGYIATNEKLFFGSGTQLSVL.

V and J are TRBV7-3 and TRBJ2-1; the D gene is possibly TRBD2 (6 bases). Deletions cut 5 bases from V and 0 bases from J, with 14 bases between. Germline loops: CDR1 SGHTA, CDR2 FQGTGA. The CDR3 consists of 16 residues. CDR3 nucleotides: TGTGCCAGCAGCCCACGGGACGGGAGCTCCTACAATGAGCAGTTCTTC. This sequence encodes CASSPRDGSSYNEQFF.

The genes are TRBV18 and TRBJ1-1; D call uncertain. Between the trimmed V and J ends, which lost 3 bases and 0 bases, there was a span of 5 bases. Germline CDR1 reads KGHSH; CDR2 reads LQKENI. CDR3 length: 13 amino acids. The CDR3 protein is CASSPLLNTEAFF. DNA of the CDR3: TGTGCCAGCTCACCCCTCTTGAACACTGAAGCTTTCTTT.

The V gene is TRBV28, the J gene TRBJ1-2, with D possibly being TRBD1 (5 bases). Trimming cost V 7 bases and J 4 bases, with 13 bases left between them. This CDR3 is built from 13 residues. Looked up from germline, CDR1 is MDHEN and CDR2 is SYDVKM. The CDR3 sequence is CASNPGGGYGYTF. In nucleotides, the CDR3 is TGTGCCAGCAATCCGGGGGGGGGCTATGGCTACACCTTC.

The chain couples TRBV10-1 to TRBJ2-3; D is perhaps TRBD2 (6 bases). This CDR3 is 15 amino acids long. Trimming removed 7 bases from V and 9 bases from J, with 23 bases in between. The germline V gene has CDR1 WNHNN and CDR2 SYGVQD (reference sequence). DNA for the CDR3: TGCGCCAGCATAGACCCCGGGAGAGGATGGTGGACGCAGTATTTT. Protein sequence: CASIDPGRGWWTQYF.